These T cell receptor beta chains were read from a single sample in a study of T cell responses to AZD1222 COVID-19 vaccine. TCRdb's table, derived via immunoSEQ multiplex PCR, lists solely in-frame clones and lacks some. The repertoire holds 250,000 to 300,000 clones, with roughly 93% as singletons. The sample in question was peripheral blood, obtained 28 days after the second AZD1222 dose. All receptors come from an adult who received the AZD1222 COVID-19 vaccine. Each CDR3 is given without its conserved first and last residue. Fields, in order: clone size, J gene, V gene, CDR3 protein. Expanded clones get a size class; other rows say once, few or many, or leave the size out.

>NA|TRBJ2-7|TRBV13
ASSLGAGYEQY
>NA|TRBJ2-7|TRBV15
ATREAPGGDYEQY
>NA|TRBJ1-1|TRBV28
ASSGRQAEAF
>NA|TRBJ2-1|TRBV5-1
ASRPVGTSGSGSYNEQF
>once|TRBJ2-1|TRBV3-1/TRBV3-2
ASSQVGGGPTDEQF
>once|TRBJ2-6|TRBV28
ASSRPGANVLT
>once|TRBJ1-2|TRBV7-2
ASTNRGPYGYT
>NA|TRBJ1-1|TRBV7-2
ASSLYGQENTEAF
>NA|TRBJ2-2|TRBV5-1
ASSSENTGELF
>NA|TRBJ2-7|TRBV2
ASSQDLYEQY
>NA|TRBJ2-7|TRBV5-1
ASSLTGQFHEQY
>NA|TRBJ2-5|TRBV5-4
ASSREGAGETQY
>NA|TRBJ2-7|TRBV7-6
ASSLGASQTYEQY
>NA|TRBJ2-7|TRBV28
ASSLAGGGGSYEQY
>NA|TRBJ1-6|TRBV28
ASSLLLSSPLH
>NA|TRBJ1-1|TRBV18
ASRAQGVNTEAF
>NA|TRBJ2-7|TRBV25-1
ASLPWDRESEQY
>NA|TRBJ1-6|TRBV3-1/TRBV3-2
ASSQEKGSPLH
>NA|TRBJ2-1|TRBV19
ASSSRHRVVNEQF
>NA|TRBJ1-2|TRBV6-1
ASSEWDRSGYT
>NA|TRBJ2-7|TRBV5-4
ASSLDAGGSYEQY
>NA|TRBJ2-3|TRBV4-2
ASSQVAGAGDTQY
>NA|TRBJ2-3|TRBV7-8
ASSPRQASTDTQY
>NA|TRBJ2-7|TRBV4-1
ASSQGAGDYEQY
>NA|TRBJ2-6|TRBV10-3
AISGVSGANVLT
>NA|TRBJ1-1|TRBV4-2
ASSQQGHGAEAF
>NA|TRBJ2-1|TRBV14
ASSYSTGGLI